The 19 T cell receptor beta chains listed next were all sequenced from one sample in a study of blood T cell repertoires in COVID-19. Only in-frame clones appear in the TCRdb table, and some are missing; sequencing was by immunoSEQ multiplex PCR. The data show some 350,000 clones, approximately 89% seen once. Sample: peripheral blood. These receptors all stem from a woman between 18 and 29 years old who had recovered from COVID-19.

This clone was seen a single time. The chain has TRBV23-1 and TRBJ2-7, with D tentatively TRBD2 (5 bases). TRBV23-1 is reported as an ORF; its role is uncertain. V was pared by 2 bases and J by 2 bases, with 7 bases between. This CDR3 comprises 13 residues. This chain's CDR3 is CASSQPGTYEQYV. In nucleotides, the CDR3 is TGCGCCAGCAGTCAACCGGGAACCTACGAGCAGTACGTC.

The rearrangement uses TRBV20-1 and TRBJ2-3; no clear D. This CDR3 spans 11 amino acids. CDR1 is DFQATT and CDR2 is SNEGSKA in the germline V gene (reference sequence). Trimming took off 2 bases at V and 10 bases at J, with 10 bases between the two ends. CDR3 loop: CSARSTVAQYF. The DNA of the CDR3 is TGCAGTGCTAGATCGACTGTGGCGCAGTATTTT.

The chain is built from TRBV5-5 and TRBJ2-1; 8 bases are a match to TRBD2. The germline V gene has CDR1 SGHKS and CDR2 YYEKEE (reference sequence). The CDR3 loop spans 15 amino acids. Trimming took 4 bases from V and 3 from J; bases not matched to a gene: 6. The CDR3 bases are TGTGCCAGCAGCCGTCTAGCGGGCAACTACAATGAGCAGTTCTTC. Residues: CASSRLAGNYNEQFF. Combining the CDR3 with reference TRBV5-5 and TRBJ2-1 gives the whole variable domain DAGVTQSPTHLIKTRGQQVTLRCSPISGHKSVSWYQQVLGQGPQFIFQYYEKEERGRGNFPDRFSARQFPNYSSELNVNALLLGDSALYLCASSRLAGNYNEQFFGPGTRLTVL.

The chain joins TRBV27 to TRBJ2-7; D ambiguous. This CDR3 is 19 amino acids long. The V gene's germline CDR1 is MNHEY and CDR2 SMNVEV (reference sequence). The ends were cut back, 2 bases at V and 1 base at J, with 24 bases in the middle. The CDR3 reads CASSLAPPSGGISSYEQYV. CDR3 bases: TGTGCCAGCAGTTTAGCCCCGCCGTCGGGTGGCATAAGTTCCTACGAGCAGTACGTC.

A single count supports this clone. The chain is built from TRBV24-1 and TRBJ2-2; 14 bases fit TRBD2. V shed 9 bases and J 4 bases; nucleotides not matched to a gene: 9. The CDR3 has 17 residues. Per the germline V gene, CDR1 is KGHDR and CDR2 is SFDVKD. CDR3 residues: CATSGTSGSQSTGELFF. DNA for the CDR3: TGTGCCACCTCTGGGACTAGCGGGAGTCAATCCACCGGGGAGCTGTTTTTT.

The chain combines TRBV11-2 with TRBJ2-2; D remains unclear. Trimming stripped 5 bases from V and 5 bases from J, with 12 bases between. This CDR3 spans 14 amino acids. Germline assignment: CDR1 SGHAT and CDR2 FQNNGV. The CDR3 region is CASSPPARTGELFF. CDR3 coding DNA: TGTGCCAGCAGCCCCCCGGCGCGGACCGGGGAGCTGTTTTTT.

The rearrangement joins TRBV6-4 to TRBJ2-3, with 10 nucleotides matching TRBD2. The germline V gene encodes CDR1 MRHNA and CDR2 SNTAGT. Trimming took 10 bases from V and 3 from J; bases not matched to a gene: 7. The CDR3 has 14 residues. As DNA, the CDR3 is TGTGCCATTTCCCAGCGGGAGGGAACAGATACGCAGTATTTT. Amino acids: CAISQREGTDTQYF.

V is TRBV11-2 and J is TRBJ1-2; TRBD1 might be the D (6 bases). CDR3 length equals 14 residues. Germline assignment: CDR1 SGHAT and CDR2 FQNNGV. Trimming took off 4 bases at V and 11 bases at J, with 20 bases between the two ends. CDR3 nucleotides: TGTGCCAGCAGCTCCACCGCGGGGGCTATTTGGTACACCTTC. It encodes CASSSTAGAIWYTF.

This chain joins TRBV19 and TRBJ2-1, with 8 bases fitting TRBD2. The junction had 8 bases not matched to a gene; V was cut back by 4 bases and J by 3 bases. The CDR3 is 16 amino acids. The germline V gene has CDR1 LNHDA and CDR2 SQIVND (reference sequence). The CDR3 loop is CASSTPGGGGYNEQFF. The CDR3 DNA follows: TGTGCCAGTAGTACCCCGGGGGGGGGAGGCTACAATGAGCAGTTCTTC.

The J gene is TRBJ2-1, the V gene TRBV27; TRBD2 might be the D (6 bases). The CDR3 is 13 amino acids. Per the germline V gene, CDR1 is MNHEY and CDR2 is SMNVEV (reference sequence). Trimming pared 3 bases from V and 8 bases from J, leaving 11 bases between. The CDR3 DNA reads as TGTGCCAGCAGTTTGTCGGGACTCTATGAGCAGTTCTTC. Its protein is CASSLSGLYEQFF.

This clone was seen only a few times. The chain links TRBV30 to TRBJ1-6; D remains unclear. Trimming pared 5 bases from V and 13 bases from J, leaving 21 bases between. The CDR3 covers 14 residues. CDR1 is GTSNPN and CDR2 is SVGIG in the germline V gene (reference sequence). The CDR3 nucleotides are TGTGCCTGGTCCACCGATGAGAGACTAGGGCCCCTCCACTTT. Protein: CAWSTDERLGPLHF.

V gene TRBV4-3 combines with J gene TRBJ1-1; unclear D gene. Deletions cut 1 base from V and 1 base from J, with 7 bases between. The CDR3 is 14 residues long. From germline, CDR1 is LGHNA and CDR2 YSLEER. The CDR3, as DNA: TGCGCCAGCAGCCAAGGAGCGGAGAACACTGAAGCTTTCTTT. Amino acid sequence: CASSQGAENTEAFF.

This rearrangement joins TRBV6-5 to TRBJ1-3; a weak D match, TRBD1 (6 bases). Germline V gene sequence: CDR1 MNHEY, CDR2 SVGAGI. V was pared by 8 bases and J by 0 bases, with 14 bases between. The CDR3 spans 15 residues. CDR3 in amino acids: CASGPTGTSGNTIYF. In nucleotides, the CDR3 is TGTGCCAGCGGACCTACAGGGACCTCTGGAAACACCATATATTTT.

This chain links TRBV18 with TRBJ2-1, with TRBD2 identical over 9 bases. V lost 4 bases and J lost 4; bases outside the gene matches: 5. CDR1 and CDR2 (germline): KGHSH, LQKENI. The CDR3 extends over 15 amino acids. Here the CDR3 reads CASSLRTSEYNEQFF. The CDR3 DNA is TGTGCCAGCTCACTGAGGACTAGCGAATACAATGAGCAGTTCTTC.

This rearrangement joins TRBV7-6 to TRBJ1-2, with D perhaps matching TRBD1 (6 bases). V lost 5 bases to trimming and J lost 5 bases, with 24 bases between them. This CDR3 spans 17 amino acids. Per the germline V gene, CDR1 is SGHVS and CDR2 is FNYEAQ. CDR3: CASSPTLGQGGIYGYTF. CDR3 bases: TGTGCCAGCAGCCCCACGCTGGGACAAGGCGGAATTTATGGCTACACCTTC.

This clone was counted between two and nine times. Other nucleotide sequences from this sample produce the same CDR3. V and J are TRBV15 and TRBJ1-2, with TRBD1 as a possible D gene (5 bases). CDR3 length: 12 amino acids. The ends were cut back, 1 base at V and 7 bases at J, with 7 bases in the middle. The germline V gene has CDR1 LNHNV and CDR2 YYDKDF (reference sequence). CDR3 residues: CATSRAGGGYTF. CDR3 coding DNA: TGTGCCACCAGCAGAGCCGGGGGTGGCTACACCTTC.

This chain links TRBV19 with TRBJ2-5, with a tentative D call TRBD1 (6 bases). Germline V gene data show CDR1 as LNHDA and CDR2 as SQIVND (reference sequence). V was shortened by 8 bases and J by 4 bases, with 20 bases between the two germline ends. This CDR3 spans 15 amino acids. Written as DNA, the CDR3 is TGTGCCAGTTCAAACGGTCAACCAGGGGTAGAGACCCAGTACTTC. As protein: CASSNGQPGVETQYF.

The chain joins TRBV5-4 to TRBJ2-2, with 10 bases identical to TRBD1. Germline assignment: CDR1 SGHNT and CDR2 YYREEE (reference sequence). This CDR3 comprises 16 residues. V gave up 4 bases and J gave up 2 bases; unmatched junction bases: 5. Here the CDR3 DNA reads TGTGCCAGCAGCAGGACAGGGGGTGTAAACACCGGGGAGCTGTTTTTT. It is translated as CASSRTGGVNTGELFF.

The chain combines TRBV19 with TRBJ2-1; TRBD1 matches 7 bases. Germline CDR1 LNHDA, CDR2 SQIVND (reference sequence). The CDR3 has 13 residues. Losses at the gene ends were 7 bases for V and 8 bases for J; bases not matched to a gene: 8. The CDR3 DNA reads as TGTGCCAGTAAACAACAGGGGTGGGATGAGCAGTTCTTC. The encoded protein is CASKQQGWDEQFF.